A selection of T cell receptor beta chains follows, all from one sample in a study of blood T cell repertoires in COVID-19. TCRdb keeps only in-frame clones here, not all; method: immunoSEQ multiplex PCR. The sample records fewer than 350,000 clones, approximately 83% being singletons. The specimen was PBMCs or T cells enriched from blood (not recorded which). The receptors here all came from a man aged 30 to 45 who had recovered from COVID-19. The CDR3 runs from the conserved cysteine through the conserved F or W. D genes are given only for firm matches. A clone size is listed for some rows: how often the clone was seen (once, few, many), or a class if it is expanded.

D gene	J gene	V gene	clone size	CDR3 DNA	CDR3 protein
TRBD1	TRBJ1-1	TRBV24-1	NA	TGTGCCACCAGTGATTCAGGACAGGGGGACACTGAAGCTTTCTTT	CATSDSGQGDTEAFF
NA	TRBJ2-6	TRBV19	NA	TGTGCCAGTAGTGTAACTTCCTCTGGGGCCAACGTCCTGACTTTC	CASSVTSSGANVLTF
TRBD2	TRBJ2-3	TRBV9	once	TGTGCCAGCAGCGCTAGCGGGGGGCATGCAGATACGCAGTATTTT	CASSASGGHADTQYF
NA	TRBJ2-3	TRBV7-8	NA	TGTGCCAGCAGCTTAATCTCGGGGGGCCGGCGCGATACGCAGTATTTT	CASSLISGGRRDTQYF
NA	TRBJ1-1	TRBV5-6	NA	TGTGCCAGCAGCCCACTACCGACAGGTATGGCTGAAGCTTTCTTT	CASSPLPTGMAEAFF
TRBD1	TRBJ1-1	TRBV28	few	TGTGCCAGCACCTTTAGTGACAGGGAGACTGAAGCTTTCTTT	CASTFSDRETEAFF
NA	TRBJ1-4	TRBV6-5	once	TGTGCCAGCAGTACGGCAGGGGTGTATGGGGAAAAACTGTTTTTT	CASSTAGVYGEKLFF
NA	TRBJ1-1	TRBV12-3/TRBV12-4	once	TGTGCCAGCAGTTTGCCTTCAGGGACAGAAGCTTTCTTT	CASSLPSGTEAFF
TRBD2	TRBJ2-2	TRBV7-9	NA	TGTGCCAGCACTAGCGGGGGGAAAAACACCGGGGAGCTGTTTTTT	CASTSGGKNTGELFF
TRBD1	TRBJ2-2	TRBV5-1	NA	TGCGCCAGCAGCTGGACAGGGGGCAAGGGGGAGCTGTTTTTT	CASSWTGGKGELFF
TRBD1	TRBJ1-3	TRBV6-5	NA	TGTGCCAGCAGTTACGGACAGGGGTATGGAAACACCATATATTTT	CASSYGQGYGNTIYF
NA	TRBJ1-5	TRBV19	NA	TGTGCCAGTAGTATCGTCCCCTATAGCAATCAGCCCCAGCATTTT	CASSIVPYSNQPQHF
NA	TRBJ1-2	TRBV30	NA	TGTGCCTGGAGTGTACTGCGGGGTTGGGGCTACACCTTC	CAWSVLRGWGYTF
NA	TRBJ2-7	TRBV5-1	NA	TGCGCCAGCAGCTTGGCCCCACTCGCTACCTACGAGCAGTACTTC	CASSLAPLATYEQYF
NA	TRBJ2-2	TRBV5-4	once	TGTGCCAGCAGCTTGGGAGGCAGGGACACCGGGGAGCTGTTTTTT	CASSLGGRDTGELFF
NA	TRBJ1-1	TRBV2	few	TGTGCCAGCAGTACCCGCGGGATGAACACTGAAGCTTTCTTT	CASSTRGMNTEAFF
TRBD2	TRBJ2-5	TRBV4-3	NA	TGCGCCAGCAGCCAGGGACTAGCGGGGACCCAAGAGACCCAGTACTTC	CASSQGLAGTQETQYF
NA	TRBJ2-1	TRBV9	NA	TGTGCCAGCAGCGTATCCCCTACCAGGACAGACAATGAGCAGTTCTTC	CASSVSPTRTDNEQFF
TRBD1	TRBJ1-2	TRBV30	NA	TGTGCCGCCTGGACCCGGACAGGGAATAACTATGGCTACACCTTC	CAAWTRTGNNYGYTF
TRBD2	TRBJ2-6	TRBV9	once	TGTGCCAGCAGCGTAGCTACGGCGGGGGGTGCTGGGGCCAACGTCCTGACTTTC	CASSVATAGGAGANVLTF
TRBD1	TRBJ1-4	TRBV10-1	few	TGCGCCAGCTGGGACAGGGGTAGGGAAAAACTGTTTTTT	CASWDRGREKLFF
NA	TRBJ1-1	TRBV28	once	TGTGCCAGCAGTTTAGTCCGGGGGGCTTCCGCGAACACTGAAGCTTTCTTT	CASSLVRGASANTEAFF
TRBD1	TRBJ1-2	TRBV3-1/TRBV3-2	NA	TGTGCCAGCAGCCAGACAGGGACTAACTATGGCTACACCTTC	CASSQTGTNYGYTF
NA	TRBJ1-2	TRBV10-3	NA	TGTGCCACCACAGACGGGATCTATGGCTACACCTTC	CATTDGIYGYTF
TRBD2	TRBJ2-5	TRBV2	NA	TGTGCCAGCAGTTGGCTAGCGGGGGGTGGGGAGACCCAGTACTTC	CASSWLAGGGETQYF
NA	TRBJ1-1	TRBV5-6	NA	TGTGCCAGCAGGACCGGGTCCATGAACACTGAAGCTTTCTTT	CASRTGSMNTEAFF
NA	TRBJ1-3	TRBV4-2	NA	TGTGCCAGCAGCCAAGATCTCAGGACTTCGGGAAACACCATATATTTT	CASSQDLRTSGNTIYF
TRBD1	TRBJ1-2	TRBV7-9	NA	TGTGCCAGCAGCTCCAGGACAGGGGTGGCTAACTATGGCTACACCTTC	CASSSRTGVANYGYTF
TRBD1	TRBJ1-1	TRBV2	once	TGTGCCAGCAGTATCCAACAGGGGGCCTTCACTGAAGCTTTCTTT	CASSIQQGAFTEAFF
TRBD1	TRBJ1-2	TRBV7-9	NA	TGTGCCAGCAGCTCCCTCGACAGGGAGTTTTTTCATGGCTACACCTTC	CASSSLDREFFHGYTF
NA	TRBJ2-1	TRBV7-7	NA	TGTGCTAGCAGCTTAGGCCCTGCTAGCTTTGAGCAGTTCTTC	CASSLGPASFEQFF
NA	TRBJ1-4	TRBV10-3	NA	TGTGCCATCAGTGAGAAGGACAGACATAATGAAAAACTGTTTTTT	CAISEKDRHNEKLFF
TRBD1	TRBJ2-3	TRBV29-1	NA	TGCAGCGGGGGACAGGGCACAGATACGCAGTATTTT	CSGGQGTDTQYF
NA	TRBJ2-7	TRBV5-4	medium-sized	TGTGCCAGCAGCTTGGGCTTGCTAGCCGTATGCTCCTACGAGCAGTACTTC	CASSLGLLAVCSYEQYF
TRBD2	TRBJ2-1	TRBV5-5	NA	TGTGCCAGCAGCTTCGCGGGGGGGCGGAATGAGCAGTTCTTC	CASSFAGGRNEQFF
TRBD2	TRBJ2-2	TRBV5-4	NA	TGTGCCAGCAGCTTGGCTGGTCGGGGGGGCGCCGGGGAGCTGTTTTTT	CASSLAGRGGAGELFF
NA	TRBJ2-1	TRBV7-7	NA	TGTGCTAGCAGCTTAGATACAGGTGGATCCCATGAGCAGTTCTTC	CASSLDTGGSHEQFF
NA	TRBJ1-3	TRBV7-3	NA	TGTGCCAGCAGCCCGACAGGAGCTGGAAACACCATATATTTT	CASSPTGAGNTIYF
NA	TRBJ2-7	TRBV30	NA	TGTGCCTTGGACAGATGGGACGAGCAGTACTTC	CALDRWDEQYF
TRBD1	TRBJ1-2	TRBV19	NA	TGTGCCAGTAGGAGGGGACAGGGTGGCGGCTACACCTTC	CASRRGQGGGYTF
NA	TRBJ2-1	TRBV15	NA	TGTGCCACCAGTCTAGCCTACAATGAGCAGTTCTTC	CATSLAYNEQFF
NA	TRBJ2-1	TRBV29-1	NA	TGCAGCGTTGGCGACACCTTGCAGTTCTTC	CSVGDTLQFF
NA	TRBJ1-5	TRBV20-1	NA	TGCAGTGCTGGGTACGGGGGGCCCCAGCATTTT	CSAGYGGPQHF
TRBD1	TRBJ2-6	TRBV10-3	NA	TGTGCCATCAGTGAGGGACAGGCGGGCTCTGGGGCCAACGTCCTGACTTTC	CAISEGQAGSGANVLTF
NA	TRBJ1-2	TRBV19	few	TGTGCCAGTAGTATCCGGGAGCTCAAGGTTAACTATGGCTACACCTTC	CASSIRELKVNYGYTF
TRBD1	TRBJ2-2	TRBV7-3	NA	TGTGCCAGCAGCAAAGGGACAGGGGGCACCGGGGAGCTGTTTTTT	CASSKGTGGTGELFF
TRBD1	TRBJ1-5	TRBV6-5	NA	TGTGCCAGCGGGCGCGGGACAGGGATTGATCAGCCCCAGCATTTT	CASGRGTGIDQPQHF
TRBD1	TRBJ2-7	TRBV4-2	few	TGTGCCAGCAGCCAATCGGGACAGGGGGTGGGTGAGCAGTACTTC	CASSQSGQGVGEQYF
TRBD1	TRBJ2-7	TRBV4-1	NA	TGCGCCAGCAGCCAAGAGAGGGGGCAGGGCGAGATCTACGAGCAGTACTTC	CASSQERGQGEIYEQYF
TRBD2	TRBJ2-1	TRBV9	NA	TGTGCCAGCAGCGTAGGGAGTAGCGGGGGAAGAAATGAGCAGTTCTTC	CASSVGSSGGRNEQFF
TRBD1	TRBJ1-2	TRBV6-2/TRBV6-3	NA	TGTGCCAGCAGCCCCGCGGACAGGGCGGGTGGCTACACCTTC	CASSPADRAGGYTF
NA	TRBJ2-2	TRBV18	NA	TGTGCCAGCTCACCAGCGGCGGAGAACACCGGGGAGCTGTTTTTT	CASSPAAENTGELFF